This TCR beta chain was observed in a study of blood T cell repertoires in COVID-19. This CDR3 contains 16 residues. V shed 0 bases and J shed 7 bases, with 15 bases lying between them. Germline-derived CDR1 and CDR2 are LGHNA and YNFKEQ. Measured with immunoSEQ multiplex PCR; TCRdb has only the in-frame clones, and not every one. The sample records about 280,000 clones, approximately 91% being singletons. The specimen sequenced was peripheral blood. The clonotype originates from a man aged 45 to 65 with acute or convalescent COVID-19. This chain links TRBV4-2 with TRBJ2-2; possible D gene TRBD2, 6 bases. In nucleotides, the CDR3 is TGTGCCAGCAGCCAAGAAGAGGCAGCGGGCGGCGGGGAGCTGTTTTTT. Translating it yields CASSQEEAAGGGELFF.